These 27 T cell receptor beta chains were all obtained from the same sample, sequenced in a study of immune evolution from preneoplasia to lung adenocarcinoma (dated by TCRdb to 2020 to 2022). Library construction relied on the immunoSEQ multiplex PCR assay. This is the immuneACCESS table as TCRdb keeps it, with only in-frame sequences that have V and J called. A part of the clones is gone; compared with another copy, unresolved V genes explain less than half, and the rest is unexplained. The sample table contains some 11,000 clones; only one count was recorded for 78% of them. The ten largest clones add up to 3.5% to 5% of the sample. Sequencing was done on a sample of FFPE minimally invasive lung adenocarcinoma tissue. The label giving this sample's cell subset or site can be read as: micro-invasive lung adenocarcinoma (MIA). The origin of the receptors is a person between 60 and 79 years old with lung adenocarcinoma.

This clone has a single count. V and J are TRBV28 and TRBJ1-3; TRBD1 aligns across 10 bases. This CDR3 comprises 15 residues. V lost 5 bases and J lost 2; bases outside the gene matches: 3. Germline V gives CDR1 MDHEN, CDR2 SYDVKM. CDR3 sequence reads: CASSTGTGAGNTIYF. CDR3 sequence (DNA): TGTGCCAGCAGTACAGGGACAGGGGCTGGAAACACCATATATTTT.

The chain uses TRBV6-1 and TRBJ1-5; unclear D gene. Looked up from germline, CDR1 is MNHNS and CDR2 is SASEGT. V was trimmed by 6 bases and J by 3 bases, leaving 12 bases between them. This CDR3 is 14 amino acids long. CDR3 nucleotide sequence: TGTGCCAGCAGAGAGTCTCAGTACAATCAGCCCCAGCATTTT. Residues: CASRESQYNQPQHF.

The rearrangement links TRBV28 to TRBJ2-7; D is perhaps TRBD2 (5 bases). This CDR3 is built from 13 residues. V was cut by 7 bases and J by 6 bases, with 16 bases left in between. Per the germline V gene, CDR1 is MDHEN and CDR2 is SYDVKM. CDR3 coding DNA: TGTGCCAGCATTAACGGGGAGAGTCTCGAGCAGTACTTC. This gives the protein CASINGESLEQYF.

The gene calls are TRBV4-3 and TRBJ1-1; D is ambiguous. The V end was cut by 2 bases, the J end by 2 bases, with 6 bases between. CDR3 length: 13 residues. The germline V gene encodes CDR1 LGHNA and CDR2 YSLEER. In DNA, the CDR3 is TGCGCCAGCAGCCAAACCGGAAACACTGAAGCTTTCTTT. This gives the protein CASSQTGNTEAFF.

This sequence joins TRBV5-8 and TRBJ2-1; 10 nucleotides match TRBD2. Germline CDR1 is SGHTS and CDR2 is YDEGEE. V gave up 1 base and J gave up 6 bases; unmatched junction bases: 4. This CDR3 is built from 15 residues. This chain's CDR3 is CASSLIPSGSNEQFF. CDR3 bases: TGTGCCAGCAGCTTGATCCCTAGCGGGAGCAATGAGCAGTTCTTC.

V is TRBV28 and J is TRBJ2-7; tentatively, D is TRBD1 (5 bases). The V end was cut by 9 bases, the J end by 0 bases, with 15 bases between. From germline, CDR1 is MDHEN and CDR2 SYDVKM. CDR3 length equals 14 residues. The CDR3 sequence is CAREDSVLSYEQYF. DNA of the CDR3: TGTGCCAGGGAAGACAGTGTCCTCTCCTACGAGCAGTACTTC.

A word on this clone: Compared with germline, one end of the junction differs, possibly owing to a read error. This rearrangement joins TRBV2 to TRBJ2-5; D possibly corresponds to TRBD1 (5 bases). CDR1 SNHLY and CDR2 FYNNEI come from the germline V gene. The length of the CDR3 is 11 residues. The CDR3 nucleotides are TGTGCCGGCAGGGAACAAGAGACCCAGTACTTC. Translating gives CAGREQETQYF.

V and J are TRBV25-1 and TRBJ1-2; maybe TRBD1 (5 bases). The CDR3 loop spans 12 amino acids. Looked up from germline, CDR1 is MGHDK and CDR2 is SYGVNS. Trimming took off 2 bases at V and 4 bases at J, with 5 bases between the two ends. This CDR3 is CASSEGGYGYTF. CDR3 DNA sequence: TGTGCCAGCAGTGAAGGGGGCTATGGCTACACCTTC.

This clone was found a few times. The J gene is TRBJ2-1, the V gene TRBV2; D not resolved. The CDR3 totals 13 residues. The V and J ends lost 10 bases and 10 bases respectively, with 20 bases between them. Germline CDR1 and CDR2: SNHLY and FYNNEI. In nucleotides, the CDR3 is TGTGCCACATCCTCTGGTTCGGGCTGGGAGCAGTTCTTC. It codes for CATSSGSGWEQFF.

The chain carries TRBV4-1 and TRBJ2-5; D call uncertain. V lost 3 bases and J 2 bases, leaving 7 bases between the germline ends. The germline V gene encodes CDR1 MGHRA and CDR2 YSYEKL. The CDR3 length is 13 residues. The CDR3 region has the DNA TGCGCCAGCAGCCAGGTGTTACAAGAGACCCAGTACTTC. Encoded protein: CASSQVLQETQYF.

The genes are TRBV28 and TRBJ2-4; TRBD1 or TRBD2 may be the D gene (5 bases each). The CDR3 covers 17 residues. Trimming took off 9 bases at V and 0 bases at J, with 21 bases between the two ends. Looked up from germline, CDR1 is MDHEN and CDR2 is SYDVKM. For the CDR3, the DNA is TGTGCCAGAGTTATAATTGGGGGACGGAGAGCCAAAAACATTCAGTACTTC. Amino acids: CARVIIGGRRAKNIQYF.

This clone is medium-sized (0.01 to 0.1%). V usage is TRBV7-8 and J usage is TRBJ2-1; 8 nucleotides line up with TRBD1. The V gene's germline CDR1 is SGHVS and CDR2 FQNEAQ. The J segment lost 8 bases and the V segment lost 2 bases, leaving 14 bases of the junction unmatched. This CDR3 is built from 17 residues. The chain's CDR3 is CASSLSLGGDRGYEQFF. Here the CDR3 DNA reads TGTGCCAGCAGCTTAAGTTTAGGGGGCGACAGGGGCTATGAGCAGTTCTTC.

The chain recombines TRBV27 with TRBJ2-7; a weak D match, TRBD2 (6 bases). The germline CDR1 and CDR2 sequences are MNHEY and SMNVEV (reference sequence). V was shortened by 2 bases and J by 5 bases, with 13 bases between the two germline ends. CDR3 length equals 14 residues. The CDR3 DNA reads as TGTGCCAGCAGTTTAGGATGGACTACTAACGAGCAGTACTTC. Its translation: CASSLGWTTNEQYF.

The rearrangement joins TRBV7-9 to TRBJ2-5; TRBD1 is a possible D gene (6 bases). V lost 3 bases, J lost 4 bases, and 12 bases lay in between. There are 14 residues in the CDR3. CDR1 and CDR2 (germline): SEHNR, FQNEAQ (reference sequence). In DNA, the CDR3 is TGTGCCAGCAGCTTCCCAGGGGTTGGAGAGACCCAGTACTTC. This sequence encodes CASSFPGVGETQYF.

This chain links TRBV5-6 with TRBJ1-1, with D maybe TRBD1 (6 bases). V lost 1 base, J lost 3 bases, and 16 bases lay in between. CDR3 length equals 16 residues. CDR1 and CDR2 (germline): SGHDT, YYEEEE. The CDR3 spells CASSLSYRDWDTEAFF. CDR3 sequence (DNA): TGTGCCAGCAGCTTGAGTTACAGGGATTGGGACACTGAAGCTTTCTTT. The variable domain in full, with the rest retrieved from reference TRBV5-6 and TRBJ1-1, is DAGVTQSPTHLIKTRGQQVTLRCSPKSGHDTVSWYQQALGQGPQFIFQYYEEEERQRGNFPDRFSGHQFPNYSSELNVNALLLGDSALYLCASSLSYRDWDTEAFFGQGTRLTVV.

V gene TRBV28 combines with J gene TRBJ2-1, with TRBD1 matching 8 bases. Unmatched junction bases numbered 8, after V lost 5 bases and J lost 2 bases. Germline V gives CDR1 MDHEN, CDR2 SYDVKM. The CDR3 runs to 16 residues. CDR3 DNA sequence: TGTGCCAGCAGTCTCTCCGACAGGGGCCCCTACAATGAGCAGTTCTTC. It translates to CASSLSDRGPYNEQFF.

In its sample, this clone was seen a few times. The chain combines TRBV18 with TRBJ1-5; 7 bases fit TRBD1. V shed 2 bases and J 5 bases; nucleotides not matched to a gene: 0. The CDR3 contains 13 residues. Per germline, CDR1 KGHSH and CDR2 LQKENI. The CDR3 sequence: CASSPDRDQPQHF. CDR3 coding DNA: TGTGCCAGCTCACCAGACAGGGATCAGCCCCAGCATTTT.

This clone was detected only a few times. The CDR3 coding sequence is TGTGCCAGCAGTTTTCCCCTGACAGGCACCACCGGGGAGCTGTTTTTT. Residues: CASSFPLTGTTGELFF. The V and J genes are TRBV6-6 and TRBJ2-2, with D perhaps matching TRBD1 (6 bases). V lost 4 bases and J lost 4, with 16 bases in between. This CDR3 has 16 amino acids. The germline V gene has CDR1 MNHNY and CDR2 SVGAGI (reference sequence).

V usage is TRBV28 and J usage is TRBJ2-4, with 7 bases that match TRBD1. V shed 5 bases, J shed 8 bases, and the junction held 9 bases outside the gene matches. Germline V gives CDR1 MDHEN, CDR2 SYDVKM. This CDR3 has 14 residues. The CDR3 bases are TGTGCCAGCAGTACACTGGGACAGAGGTACATTCAGTACTTC. This encodes CASSTLGQRYIQYF.

A few counts support this clone. V usage is TRBV7-2 and J usage is TRBJ2-3, with D uncertain. Trimming took off 5 bases at V and 5 bases at J, with 26 bases between the two ends. Germline values: CDR1 SGHTA, CDR2 FQGNSA. There are 18 residues in the CDR3. The CDR3 loop reads CASSRRVSVGRIGDTQYF. The CDR3 DNA sequence: TGTGCCAGCAGCCGTAGGGTCTCGGTCGGGCGGATAGGAGATACGCAGTATTTT.

The chain recombines TRBV5-4 with TRBJ2-2; D may be TRBD2 (6 bases). There are 15 residues in the CDR3. Germline V CDR1 and CDR2: SGHNT, YYREEE (reference sequence). Trimming took 5 bases from V and 4 from J, leaving 15 bases between them. Here the CDR3 reads CASRRDSGITGELFF. The CDR3 DNA reads as TGTGCCAGCAGGCGGGACTCCGGGATCACCGGGGAGCTGTTTTTT.

Here the CDR3 DNA reads TGTGCCAGCAGTTTTCGGGCACTTCGAGGATATGGCTACACCTTC. Protein: CASSFRALRGYGYTF. The chain recombines TRBV27 with TRBJ1-2; unclear D gene. The germline V gene has CDR1 MNHEY and CDR2 SMNVEV (reference sequence). Trimming stripped 3 bases from V and 5 bases from J, with 16 bases between. CDR3 length: 15 amino acids.

This chain uses TRBV5-4 with TRBJ1-2; D ambiguous. CDR1 SGHNT and CDR2 YYREEE come from the germline V gene (reference sequence). The CDR3 is 13 amino acids. V was clipped by 4 bases and J by 3 bases, with 10 bases between them. CDR3 sequence reads: CASSPKGYYGYTF. Written as DNA, the CDR3 is TGTGCCAGCAGCCCGAAAGGATACTATGGCTACACCTTC.

The CDR3 nucleotides are TGTGCCATCAGTGGAGGGTCTTCTGGGGCCAACGTCCTGACTTTC. The encoded protein is CAISGGSSGANVLTF. The rearrangement joins TRBV10-3 to TRBJ2-6; tentatively, D is TRBD2 (5 bases). Per germline, CDR1 ENHRY and CDR2 SYGVKD. This CDR3 comprises 15 residues. V was clipped by 4 bases and J by 1 base, with 8 bases between them.

The DNA of the CDR3 is TGTGCCAGCAGCGTAGAGGTCGGCGGGGGGGCAACTTCAATCAATGAGCAGTTCTTC. Translated, it gives CASSVEVGGGATSINEQFF. V usage is TRBV9 and J usage is TRBJ2-1; 9 nucleotides match TRBD2. The V gene end was trimmed by 0 bases and the J gene end by 6 bases; junction bases not matched to a gene: 16. CDR1 and CDR2 from the germline V gene are SGDLS and YYNGEE. This CDR3 has 19 amino acids.

The chain uses TRBV30 and TRBJ2-3, with TRBD2 matching over 8 bases. The germline gives CDR1 GTSNPN, CDR2 SVGIG (reference sequence). V trimming: 3 bases; J trimming: 0 bases; junction bases outside the gene matches: 2. There are 14 residues in the CDR3. CDR3 DNA sequence: TGTGCCTGGAGCCGGGGGGGGAGCACAGATACGCAGTATTTT. It codes for CAWSRGGSTDTQYF.

This chain uses TRBV12-1 with TRBJ2-7. TRBV12-1 is tagged as a pseudogene. The CDR3 spans 12 residues. The CDR3 loop reads CASSQTRDEQYF. For the CDR3, the DNA is TGTGCCAGCAGCCAGACGCGCGACGAGCAGTACTTC.